These 17 T cell receptor beta chains came from one sample sequenced in a study of cytomegalovirus exposure and HLA in healthy donors. Clones were sequenced by immunoSEQ multiplex PCR, and TCRdb holds only the in-frame ones, with some missing. Of about 180,000 clones listed, 85% to 90% were seen once; the top ten hold about 1.5%. The sequenced sample consisted of PBMCs. The receptors were gathered from a young woman in good health and CMV-seronegative.

As DNA, the CDR3 is TGTGCCAGTAGTACCTCCTGGAGCTCCTACGAGCAGTACTTC. Protein product: CASSTSWSSYEQYF. V and J are TRBV19 and TRBJ2-7; D unclear. Germline-derived CDR1 and CDR2 are LNHDA and SQIVND (reference sequence). V was clipped by 4 bases and J by 0 bases, with 10 bases between them. CDR3 length: 14 amino acids.

This clone was found a few times. V usage is TRBV19 and J usage is TRBJ1-2; D remains unclear. With 4 bases removed from V and 4 bases from J, the gap between germline ends came to 10 bases. This CDR3 spans 13 amino acids. Per germline, CDR1 LNHDA and CDR2 SQIVND (reference sequence). This chain's CDR3 is CASSTLGVYGYTF. The CDR3 DNA is TGTGCCAGTAGTACCCTAGGAGTCTATGGCTACACCTTC. The full variable domain, in which reference TRBV19 and TRBJ1-2 provide the parts outside the CDR3, is DGGITQSPKYLFRKEGQNVTLSCEQNLNHDAMYWYRQDPGQGLRLIYYSQIVNDFQKGDIAEGYSVSREKKESFPLTVTSAQKNPTAFYLCASSTLGVYGYTFGSGTRLTVV.

V usage is TRBV2 and J usage is TRBJ2-1, with unresolved D. Germline-derived CDR1 and CDR2 are SNHLY and FYNNEI. There are 14 residues in the CDR3. V shed 7 bases and J shed 2 bases, with 12 bases lying between them. The CDR3 loop is CASTGSETYNEQFF. The CDR3 nucleotides read TGTGCCAGCACGGGTTCCGAGACCTACAATGAGCAGTTCTTC.

Here the CDR3 reads CASSLGGGEVTEAFF. In nucleotides, the CDR3 is TGTGCCAGCAGCTTGGGCGGGGGGGAGGTCACTGAAGCTTTCTTT. The chain couples TRBV5-6 to TRBJ1-1, with a tentative D call TRBD1 (5 bases). This CDR3 spans 15 amino acids. V shed 0 bases and J shed 4 bases, with 13 bases lying between them. From germline, CDR1 is SGHDT and CDR2 YYEEEE.

The chain uses TRBV15 and TRBJ2-2; tentatively, D is TRBD1 (7 bases). Trimming took 9 bases from V and 5 from J, leaving 19 bases between them. The CDR3 contains 15 residues. CDR1 is LNHNV, CDR2 YYDKDF, per germline (reference sequence). The chain's CDR3 is CATSESGGFTGELFF. The CDR3 nucleotides read TGTGCCACATCCGAGTCAGGGGGGTTTACCGGGGAGCTGTTTTTT.

This clone was picked up one time. The DNA for the CDR3 is TGTGCCAGCAGCTTGGGGGGAGATAGCAATCAGCCCCAGCATTTT. As protein: CASSLGGDSNQPQHF. V is TRBV5-6 and J is TRBJ1-5; D is undetermined. V was cut by 0 bases and J by 0 bases, with 7 bases left in between. Looked up from germline, CDR1 is SGHDT and CDR2 is YYEEEE. The length of the CDR3 is 15 residues.

This rearrangement joins TRBV5-1 to TRBJ1-1, with 11 nucleotides matching TRBD1. The V gene's germline CDR1 is SGHRS and CDR2 YFSETQ. The CDR3 length is 16 residues. The trim removed 3 bases at V and 1 base at J, leaving 5 bases unmatched. CDR3 amino acids: CASSSWTGGRNTEAFF. DNA of the CDR3: TGCGCCAGCAGCTCATGGACAGGGGGCAGGAACACTGAAGCTTTCTTT. The variable domain in full, completed from reference TRBV5-1 and TRBJ1-1, reads KAGVTQTPRYLIKTRGQQVTLSCSPISGHRSVSWYQQTPGQGLQFLFEYFSETQRNKGNFPGRFSGRQFSNSRSEMNVSTLELGDSALYLCASSSWTGGRNTEAFFGQGTRLTVV.

This sequence joins TRBV6-5 and TRBJ1-1, with unresolved D. CDR1 is MNHEY and CDR2 is SVGAGI in the germline V gene. V was clipped by 2 bases and J by 0 bases, with 7 bases between them. The CDR3 has 14 residues. The CDR3 DNA sequence: TGTGCCAGCAGTTACCAGGCCATGAACACTGAAGCTTTCTTT. Protein: CASSYQAMNTEAFF.

The chain has TRBV5-1 and TRBJ1-3, with D hard to call. Germline V gene data show CDR1 as SGHRS and CDR2 as YFSETQ. The CDR3 totals 14 residues. V lost 1 base, J lost 6 bases, and 11 bases lay in between. CDR3: CASSLNAGENTIYF. DNA of the CDR3: TGCGCCAGCAGCTTGAATGCCGGGGAAAACACCATATATTTT. The variable domain in full, with the rest retrieved from reference TRBV5-1 and TRBJ1-3, is KAGVTQTPRYLIKTRGQQVTLSCSPISGHRSVSWYQQTPGQGLQFLFEYFSETQRNKGNFPGRFSGRQFSNSRSEMNVSTLELGDSALYLCASSLNAGENTIYFGEGSWLTVV.

The chain joins TRBV18 to TRBJ2-2, with D unclear. Germline CDR1 KGHSH, CDR2 LQKENI. Trimming cost V 4 bases and J 2 bases, with 11 bases left between them. This CDR3 contains 15 residues. The CDR3 region has the DNA TGTGCCAGCTCACTCTTGAGCATAAACACCGGGGAGCTGTTTTTT. It codes for CASSLLSINTGELFF.

This chain connects TRBV4-1 to TRBJ1-5, with D possibly being TRBD1 (5 bases). The CDR3 extends over 15 amino acids. Germline-derived CDR1 and CDR2 are MGHRA and YSYEKL. The V end was cut by 2 bases, the J end by 3 bases, with 11 bases between. This chain's CDR3 is CASSQLRGYNQPQHF. The DNA of the CDR3 is TGCGCCAGCAGCCAACTTAGGGGTTACAATCAGCCCCAGCATTTT.

The V and J genes are TRBV7-2 and TRBJ2-7, with TRBD1 matching 8 bases. Germline V CDR1 and CDR2: SGHTA, FQGNSA. The V segment lost 1 base and the J segment 2 bases; nucleotides outside the gene matches: 4. CDR3 length: 15 residues. Written as DNA, the CDR3 is TGTGCCAGCAGCTTAGGCCCGGGACAGGCCTACGAGCAGTACTTC. Translated: CASSLGPGQAYEQYF. The full variable domain, rest sourced from reference TRBV7-2 and TRBJ2-7, is GAGVSQSPSNKVTEKGKDVELRCDPISGHTALYWYRQSLGQGLEFLIYFQGNSAPDKSGLPSDRFSAERTGGSVSTLTIQRTQQEDSAVYLCASSLGPGQAYEQYFGPGTRLTVT.

The sample holds a few counts of this clone. The rearrangement uses TRBV15 and TRBJ2-7; 7 bases are shared with TRBD2. V shed 3 bases and J 0 bases; nucleotides not matched to a gene: 2. The CDR3 covers 14 residues. Germline CDR1 LNHNV, CDR2 YYDKDF (reference sequence). The CDR3 reads CATSRGGASYEQYF. CDR3 coding DNA: TGTGCCACCAGCAGGGGAGGGGCCTCCTACGAGCAGTACTTC.

A single count supports this clone. The chain combines TRBV7-2 with TRBJ1-4, with a weak D call TRBD1 (6 bases). The germline V gene encodes CDR1 SGHTA and CDR2 FQGNSA. Trimming cost V 1 base and J 3 bases, with 9 bases left between them. The CDR3 has 15 residues. The CDR3 here is CASSLEGGANEKLFF. The CDR3 DNA sequence: TGTGCCAGCAGCTTAGAGGGGGGGGCTAATGAAAAACTGTTTTTT.

This chain uses TRBV18 with TRBJ2-1, with D uncertain. This CDR3 is built from 16 residues. Germline V gene lookup returns CDR1 KGHSH and CDR2 LQKENI. Trimming stripped 2 bases from V and 5 bases from J, with 16 bases between. The CDR3 DNA follows: TGTGCCAGCTCACCAGTACTCACGAACAGAGACAATGAGCAGTTCTTC. Translating gives CASSPVLTNRDNEQFF.

The chain links TRBV7-9 to TRBJ1-1; possible D gene TRBD1, 6 bases. Germline V CDR1 and CDR2: SEHNR, FQNEAQ (reference sequence). The CDR3 extends over 15 amino acids. Trimming took off 3 bases at V and 5 bases at J, with 16 bases between the two ends. The CDR3 protein is CASSFGTPQGTEAFF. The CDR3 DNA sequence: TGTGCCAGCAGCTTTGGGACACCCCAGGGGACTGAAGCTTTCTTT.

The chain joins TRBV19 to TRBJ2-2; D unresolved. The germline CDR1 and CDR2 sequences are LNHDA and SQIVND (reference sequence). Between the trimmed V and J ends, which lost 1 base and 4 bases, there was a span of 10 bases. The CDR3 contains 15 residues. Here the CDR3 DNA reads TGTGCCAGTAGTATAGGTCCGGGTAGCACCGGGGAGCTGTTTTTT. It is translated as CASSIGPGSTGELFF.